This T cell receptor beta chain stems from a study of blood T cell repertoires in COVID-19. TCRdb keeps only in-frame clones here, not all; method: immunoSEQ multiplex PCR. The repertoire holds 80,000 to 100,000 clones, about 86% seen once, with approximately 2% in the top ten. CDR1 and CDR2 from the germline V gene are MNHEY and SMNVEV (reference sequence). The CDR3 totals 14 residues. J lost 3 bases, V lost 5 bases, and 3 bases had no gene match. This TCR was recovered from a man in his fifties or sixties with COVID-19, enrolled during active disease. V and J are TRBV27 and TRBJ2-7, with TRBD1 matching 11 bases. The sequenced sample consisted of peripheral blood. CDR3 DNA sequence: TGTGCCAGCAGTAAGGACAGGGGGCGCTACGAGCAGTACTTC. It is translated as CASSKDRGRYEQYF.